The source of this T cell receptor (beta chain) is a study of OX40 agonist ivuxolimab in advanced cancers. The study in broad terms: Ivuxolimab was a fully human IgG2 agonistic monoclonal antibody targeting the costimulatory receptor OX40 (CD134). Intravenous ivuxolimab was administered to patients every 2 weeks at six dose levels: 0.01, 0.1, 0.3, 1.5, 3 and 10 mg/kg. Of the approximately 50 patients in dose escalation, approximately 20 had hepatocellular carcinoma, about 15 had melanoma, 9 had renal cell carcinoma and 9 had head and neck cancer. The dose-escalation cohort was over 70% male with a mean age of about 65 years, ranging from roughly 23 to 90. Patients were allowed to have had prior anti-PD-1, anti-PD-L1 or anti-CTLA-4 therapy, and 40% to 45% of the dose-escalation patients had previously received checkpoint inhibitors. Three dose-escalation patients achieved partial responses, one with hepatocellular carcinoma and two with cutaneous melanoma. Peripheral TCRbeta sequencing was intended to test whether TCR sequence diversity was altered and clonal T-cell expansion was caused by ivuxolimab. The paper reports the monotherapy dose-escalation portion (N of about 47 patients) of the phase I ivuxolimab trial. What the research found in general, with its limitations: At doses of 0.1 to 3.0 mg/kg, clonal expansion of both CD4+ and CD8+ T cells in blood was seen between baseline and week 6. After ivuxolimab, expanded clones were on average more numerous among CD8+ T cells than among CD4+ T cells. In the 0.1-3.0 mg/kg groups, partial responders were among the patients with the lowest normalized peripheral clonal expansion, particularly in CD8+ T cells. Antigen specificity was not determined for the clonally expanded peripheral T cells. Low levels of normalized T-cell clonal expansion were also shown by some nonresponding patients.

The trial excluded patients who had a history of autoimmune disease or who were on systemic immunosuppression. Peripheral blood for TCR sequencing was collected from all dose cohorts at baseline, on cycle 4 day 1, and on cycle 7 day 1. The samples were taken from a phase I, first-in-human, multicenter, open-label dose-escalation trial of ivuxolimab. Adults with locally advanced or metastatic melanoma, renal cell carcinoma, hepatocellular carcinoma or head and neck squamous cell carcinoma were enrolled in the trial. Before TCR sequencing, CD4+ and CD8+ T cells were separately sorted from peripheral blood. On this clone itself: The antigen it binds to is not known. No qualities accompany the bases; no much larger clone lies one base away.

To sequence the TCRbeta CDR3 region, genomic DNA was isolated from the sorted cells. The immunoSEQ Assay was used to sequence the TCRbeta CDR3 regions. This is the immuneACCESS table as TCRdb keeps it, with only in-frame sequences that have V and J called. A part of the clones is gone; compared with another copy, unresolved V genes explain less than half, and the rest is unexplained. Within this sample are 46,000 or so clones, with around 87% of them counted one time only. The ten largest make up over 9% of the sample. Unmatched junction bases come to 7, with V trimmed by 0 bases and J by 2 bases. CDR1 LGHNA and CDR2 YSLEER were looked up in the germline V gene. From the cysteine through the phenylalanine, the CDR3 covers 16 amino acids. The retained sequence is limited to the CDR3, 48 bases, with the frame set at the first base.

The receptor was derived from an adult with an advanced solid tumor such as melanoma, head and neck, liver or kidney cancer. The chain is assembled from TRBV4-3 and TRBJ2-7, and 7 bases in between align with TRBD2. The specimen comprised CD4+ or CD8+ T cells sorted from blood, sampled in a trial of the OX40 agonist ivuxolimab. The DNA is TGCGCCAGCAGCCAAGATTCGCGGGGGATGACCTACGAGCAGTACTTC. It codes for CASSQDSRGMTYEQYF.